Listed below are T cell receptor beta chains from one sample, sequenced in a study of blood T cell repertoires in COVID-19. Libraries were prepared by immunoSEQ multiplex PCR; TCRdb keeps only in-frame clonotypes and omits some of them. Of 200,000 to 250,000 clones listed, about 88% are singletons. The sample taken for sequencing was peripheral blood. These receptors were obtained from a man aged 45 to 65 who had recovered from COVID-19. Both conserved end residues are part of each CDR3. A D gene is named only where the DNA matches it firmly. Clone size is shown for a subset of rows, as once, few, many or a class of expanded clone.

CDR3 protein: CASSGLAGVNEQYF
CDR3 DNA: TGTGCCAGCAGCGGACTAGCGGGAGTAAATGAGCAGTACTTC
V gene: TRBV2
clone size: NA
D gene: TRBD2
J gene: TRBJ2-7
CDR3 length: 14

CDR3 protein: CASSFSGTGATEAFF
CDR3 DNA: TGTGCCAGCAGTTTCTCCGGGACAGGGGCCACTGAAGCTTTCTTT
V gene: TRBV6-2/TRBV6-3
clone size: few
D gene: TRBD1
J gene: TRBJ1-1
CDR3 length: 15

CDR3 protein: CASSILQGENTEAFF
CDR3 DNA: TGTGCCAGTAGTATACTGCAGGGGGAAAACACTGAAGCTTTCTTT
V gene: TRBV19
clone size: NA
D gene: TRBD1
J gene: TRBJ1-1
CDR3 length: 15

CDR3 protein: CASSLGVKLAGGLQYF
CDR3 DNA: TGTGCCAGCAGTTTGGGAGTAAAACTAGCGGGAGGGCTTCAGTACTTC
V gene: TRBV28
clone size: few
D gene: TRBD2
J gene: TRBJ2-7
CDR3 length: 16

CDR3 protein: CASSFGTSGYEQYF
CDR3 DNA: TGTGCCAGCAGTTTCGGGACTAGCGGATACGAGCAGTACTTC
V gene: TRBV6-5
clone size: NA
D gene: TRBD2
J gene: TRBJ2-7
CDR3 length: 14

CDR3 protein: CATSPGTGLYEQYF
CDR3 DNA: TGTGCCACCTCCCCGGGGACAGGGTTATACGAGCAGTACTTC
V gene: TRBV19
clone size: NA
D gene: TRBD1
J gene: TRBJ2-7
CDR3 length: 14

CDR3 protein: CASSVGASGRAQTRQETQYF
CDR3 DNA: TGTGCCAGCAGCGTAGGGGCTAGCGGGAGGGCTCAAACCCGGCAAGAGACCCAGTACTTC
V gene: TRBV9
clone size: NA
D gene: TRBD2
J gene: TRBJ2-5
CDR3 length: 20

CDR3 protein: CASRPTGAGDSPLHF
CDR3 DNA: TGTGCCAGCAGACCGACAGGGGCGGGAGATTCACCCCTCCACTTT
V gene: TRBV6-5
clone size: NA
D gene: TRBD1
J gene: TRBJ1-6
CDR3 length: 15

CDR3 protein: CASRGIFAGSYEQYF
CDR3 DNA: TGTGCCAGCAGAGGGATCTTCGCGGGGTCCTACGAGCAGTACTTC
V gene: TRBV27
clone size: NA
D gene: NA
J gene: TRBJ2-7
CDR3 length: 15

CDR3 protein: CASSARQGGEKLFF
CDR3 DNA: TGTGCCAGCAGCGCAAGACAGGGTGGAGAAAAACTGTTTTTT
V gene: TRBV9
clone size: once
D gene: TRBD1
J gene: TRBJ1-4
CDR3 length: 14

CDR3 protein: CASSPGTVREQYF
CDR3 DNA: TGTGCCAGCAGCCCCGGGACTGTTCGCGAGCAGTACTTC
V gene: TRBV7-9
clone size: few
D gene: NA
J gene: TRBJ2-7
CDR3 length: 13

CDR3 protein: CASRSDRGGGYTF
CDR3 DNA: TGCGCCAGCAGATCCGACAGGGGAGGCGGCTACACCTTC
V gene: TRBV5-1
clone size: NA
D gene: TRBD1
J gene: TRBJ1-2
CDR3 length: 13

CDR3 protein: CASGTAGASYGYTF
CDR3 DNA: TGTGCCAGTGGAACGGCAGGGGCAAGTTATGGCTACACCTTC
V gene: TRBV19
clone size: NA
D gene: NA
J gene: TRBJ1-2
CDR3 length: 14

CDR3 protein: CATSPQGVGLNTQYF
CDR3 DNA: TGTGCCACCAGCCCCCAGGGTGTAGGTCTGAATACGCAGTATTTT
V gene: TRBV24-1
clone size: NA
D gene: NA
J gene: TRBJ2-3
CDR3 length: 15

CDR3 protein: CASSFLGYGYTF
CDR3 DNA: TGTGCCAGCAGTTTCCTCGGTTATGGCTACACCTTC
V gene: TRBV12-3/TRBV12-4
clone size: NA
D gene: NA
J gene: TRBJ1-2
CDR3 length: 12

CDR3 protein: CASSQAEDSENEKLFF
CDR3 DNA: TGTGCCAGCAGCCAAGCAGAGGACAGTGAAAATGAAAAACTGTTTTTT
V gene: TRBV3-1/TRBV3-2
clone size: few
D gene: NA
J gene: TRBJ1-4
CDR3 length: 16

CDR3 protein: CAWASPGQGSGNTIYF
CDR3 DNA: TGTGCCTGGGCGTCCCCGGGACAGGGGAGCGGAAACACCATATATTTT
V gene: TRBV30
clone size: NA
D gene: TRBD1
J gene: TRBJ1-3
CDR3 length: 16

CDR3 protein: CASSLDQGAQNNEQFF
CDR3 DNA: TGTGCCAGCAGCTTAGATCAGGGGGCTCAAAACAATGAGCAGTTCTTC
V gene: TRBV11-3
clone size: NA
D gene: TRBD1
J gene: TRBJ2-1
CDR3 length: 16

CDR3 protein: CASSSLGPISGNTIYF
CDR3 DNA: TGTGCCAGCAGCTCCCTTGGGCCTATCTCTGGAAACACCATATATTTT
V gene: TRBV5-6
clone size: once
D gene: NA
J gene: TRBJ1-3
CDR3 length: 16

CDR3 protein: CASSYGRREDNEQFF
CDR3 DNA: TGTGCCAGCAGTTACGGTCGGCGGGAGGACAATGAGCAGTTCTTC
V gene: TRBV6-5
clone size: NA
D gene: TRBD2
J gene: TRBJ2-1
CDR3 length: 15

CDR3 protein: CASSLSGTAYSNQPQHF
CDR3 DNA: TGTGCCAGCAGTTTATCCGGGACAGCCTATAGCAATCAGCCCCAGCATTTT
V gene: TRBV27
clone size: NA
D gene: TRBD1
J gene: TRBJ1-5
CDR3 length: 17

CDR3 protein: CASSLGTTYTGELFF
CDR3 DNA: TGTGCCAGCAGCTTGGGGACTACTTACACCGGGGAGCTGTTTTTT
V gene: TRBV7-8
clone size: NA
D gene: TRBD2
J gene: TRBJ2-2
CDR3 length: 15

CDR3 protein: CASKHPASGGGETQYF
CDR3 DNA: TGTGCCAGCAAACACCCGGCTAGCGGGGGAGGGGAGACCCAGTACTTC
V gene: TRBV7-9
clone size: NA
D gene: TRBD2
J gene: TRBJ2-5
CDR3 length: 16

CDR3 protein: CSLAGANTDTQYF
CDR3 DNA: TGCAGCTTAGCGGGGGCGAACACAGATACGCAGTATTTT
V gene: TRBV29-1
clone size: NA
D gene: TRBD2
J gene: TRBJ2-3
CDR3 length: 13

CDR3 protein: CASLQGVAEAFF
CDR3 DNA: TGTGCCAGCCTACAGGGGGTGGCTGAAGCTTTCTTT
V gene: TRBV28
clone size: NA
D gene: TRBD1
J gene: TRBJ1-1
CDR3 length: 12

CDR3 protein: CASSSSGLASLTGELFF
CDR3 DNA: TGTGCCAGCAGTTCCTCGGGACTAGCCAGTTTGACCGGGGAGCTGTTTTTT
V gene: TRBV6-2/TRBV6-3
clone size: NA
D gene: TRBD2
J gene: TRBJ2-2
CDR3 length: 17

CDR3 protein: CASSYPWGESTTDEQFF
CDR3 DNA: TGTGCCAGCAGTTACCCTTGGGGGGAATCAACAACGGATGAGCAGTTCTTC
V gene: TRBV6-2/TRBV6-3
clone size: NA
D gene: NA
J gene: TRBJ2-1
CDR3 length: 17

CDR3 protein: CASRGRVGETQYF
CDR3 DNA: TGTGCCAGCAGGGGCAGGGTCGGGGAGACCCAGTACTTC
V gene: TRBV28
clone size: NA
D gene: NA
J gene: TRBJ2-5
CDR3 length: 13

CDR3 protein: CASSRLAGRSYNEQFF
CDR3 DNA: TGTGCCAGCAGTCGGTTAGCGGGTCGCTCCTACAATGAGCAGTTCTTC
V gene: TRBV2
clone size: NA
D gene: TRBD2
J gene: TRBJ2-1
CDR3 length: 16

CDR3 protein: CASSLAAGASGKNYEQYF
CDR3 DNA: TGTGCCAGCAGCTTAGCGGCGGGGGCTAGCGGGAAGAACTACGAGCAGTACTTC
V gene: TRBV7-9
clone size: NA
D gene: TRBD2
J gene: TRBJ2-7
CDR3 length: 18